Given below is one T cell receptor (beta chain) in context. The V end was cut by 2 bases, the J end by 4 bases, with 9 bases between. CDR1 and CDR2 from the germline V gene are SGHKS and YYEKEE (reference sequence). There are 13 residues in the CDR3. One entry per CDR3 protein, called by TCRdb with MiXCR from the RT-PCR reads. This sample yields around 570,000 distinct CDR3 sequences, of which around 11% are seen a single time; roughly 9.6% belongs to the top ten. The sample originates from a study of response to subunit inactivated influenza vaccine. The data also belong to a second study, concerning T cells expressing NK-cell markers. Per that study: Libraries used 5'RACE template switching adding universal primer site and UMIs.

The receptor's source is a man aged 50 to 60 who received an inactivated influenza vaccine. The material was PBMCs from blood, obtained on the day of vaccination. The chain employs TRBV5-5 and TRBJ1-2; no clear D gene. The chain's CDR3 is CASSLPGSYGYTF. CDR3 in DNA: TGTGCCAGCAGCTTACCCGGGTCCTATGGCTACACCTTC. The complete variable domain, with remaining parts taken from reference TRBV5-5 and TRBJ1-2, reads DAGVTQSPTHLIKTRGQQVTLRCSPISGHKSVSWYQQVLGQGPQFIFQYYEKEERGRGNFPDRFSARQFPNYSSELNVNALLLGDSALYLCASSLPGSYGYTFGSGTRLTVV.